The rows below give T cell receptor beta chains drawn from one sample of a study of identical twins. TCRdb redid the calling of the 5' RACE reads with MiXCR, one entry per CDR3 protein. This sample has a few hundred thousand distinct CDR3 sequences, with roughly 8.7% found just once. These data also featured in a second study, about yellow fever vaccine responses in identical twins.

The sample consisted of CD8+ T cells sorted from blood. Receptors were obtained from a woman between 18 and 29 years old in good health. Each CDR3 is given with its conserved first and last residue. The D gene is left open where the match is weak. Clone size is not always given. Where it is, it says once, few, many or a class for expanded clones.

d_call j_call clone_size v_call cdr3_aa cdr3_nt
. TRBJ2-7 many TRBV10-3 CAISNGNAYEQYF TGTGCCATCAGTAATGGGAACGCCTACGAGCAGTACTTC
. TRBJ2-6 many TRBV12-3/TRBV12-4 CASSLVGGANVLTF TGTGCCAGCAGTTTAGTGGGCGGGGCCAACGTCCTGACTTTC
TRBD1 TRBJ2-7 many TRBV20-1 CSARPWDRSSYEQYF TGCAGTGCTAGGCCCTGGGACAGGAGCTCCTACGAGCAGTACTTC
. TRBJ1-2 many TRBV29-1 CSVPQVENYGYTF TGCAGCGTCCCACAGGTGGAGAACTATGGCTACACCTTC
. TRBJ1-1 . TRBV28 CASKLGRHPNTEAFF TGTGCCAGCAAGCTAGGGAGACACCCGAACACTGAAGCTTTCTTT
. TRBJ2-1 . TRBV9 CASSGTYYNEQFF TGTGCCAGCAGCGGGACCTACTACAATGAGCAGTTCTTC
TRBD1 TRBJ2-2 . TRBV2 CASRDRDAGELFF TGTGCCAGCAGGGACAGGGACGCCGGGGAGCTGTTTTTT
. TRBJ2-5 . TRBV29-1 CSVEDGRTPFQETQYF TGCAGCGTTGAAGACGGACGGACCCCATTTCAAGAGACCCAGTACTTC
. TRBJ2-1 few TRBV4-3 CASSQDLQGGDEQFF TGCGCCAGCAGCCAAGATCTCCAGGGGGGCGATGAGCAGTTCTTC
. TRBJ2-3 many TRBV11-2 CASSLRKWASDSTDTQYF TGTGCCAGCAGCCTCAGGAAATGGGCTAGCGATTCCACAGATACGCAGTATTTT
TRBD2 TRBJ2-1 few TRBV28 CASSLNWASGIVNEQFF TGTGCCAGCAGTTTAAATTGGGCTAGCGGGATTGTGAATGAGCAGTTCTTC
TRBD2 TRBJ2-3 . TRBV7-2 CASSSLAGGGEGDTQYF TGTGCCAGCAGCTCCCTAGCGGGGGGGGGTGAAGGGGATACGCAGTATTTT
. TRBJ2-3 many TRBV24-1 CATSDLPGGSTDTQYF TGTGCCACCAGTGACCTGCCCGGGGGCAGCACAGATACGCAGTATTTT
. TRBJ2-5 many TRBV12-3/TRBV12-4 CASSLPGNGETQYF TGTGCCAGCAGTTTACCGGGGAACGGTGAGACCCAGTACTTC
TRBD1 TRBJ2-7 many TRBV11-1 CASSLPPQGTYEQYF TGTGCCAGCAGCTTACCCCCACAGGGGACCTACGAGCAGTACTTC